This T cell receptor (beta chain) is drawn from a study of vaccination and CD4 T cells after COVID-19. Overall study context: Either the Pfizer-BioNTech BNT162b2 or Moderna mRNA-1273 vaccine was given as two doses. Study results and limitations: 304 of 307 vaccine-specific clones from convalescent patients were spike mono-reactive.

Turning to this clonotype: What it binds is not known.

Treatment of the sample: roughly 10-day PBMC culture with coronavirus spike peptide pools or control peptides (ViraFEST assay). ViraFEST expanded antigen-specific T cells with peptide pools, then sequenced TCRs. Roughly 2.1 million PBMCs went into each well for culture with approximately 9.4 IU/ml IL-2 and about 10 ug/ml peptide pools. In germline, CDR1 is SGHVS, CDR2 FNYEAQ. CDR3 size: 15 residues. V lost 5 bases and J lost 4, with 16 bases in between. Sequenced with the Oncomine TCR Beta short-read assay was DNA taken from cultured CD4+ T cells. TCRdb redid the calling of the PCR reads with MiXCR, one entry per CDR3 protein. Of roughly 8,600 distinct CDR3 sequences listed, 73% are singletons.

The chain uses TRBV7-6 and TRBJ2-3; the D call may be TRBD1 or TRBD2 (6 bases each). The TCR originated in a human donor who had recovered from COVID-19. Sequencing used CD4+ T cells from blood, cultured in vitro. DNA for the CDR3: TGTGCCAGCAGCGGAGGGGGGCAGGGCCCAGATACGCAGTATTTT. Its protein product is CASSGGGQGPDTQYF.